The following is a T cell receptor beta chain sequence with its context. The data derive from a study of T cell clones after liver transplantation. Overall study: Post-transplant blood was tracked for graft-donor-reactive T cell clones identified in a pre-transplant mixed lymphocyte reaction.

The V and J ends lost 3 bases and 2 bases respectively, with 5 bases between them. The CDR3 contains 13 residues. Germline assignment: CDR1 SGHTA and CDR2 FQGNSA. Assay: immunoSEQ multiplex PCR; the TCRdb copy retains only in-frame clones and omits some. The sample lists tens of thousands of clones, roughly 85% seen once, with less than 3% in the top ten. Material: CD4+ T cells from blood, obtained at the 22-month timepoint. The V call is TRBV7-2, the J call TRBJ2-1, with D tentatively TRBD2 (5 bases). The clonotype originates from a human patient who received a liver transplant. The graft donor may account for some of the T cells. The CDR3 nucleotides are TGTGCCAGCAGCTTGGGAGCCTACAATGAGCAGTTCTTC. This encodes CASSLGAYNEQFF.